This is a list of T cell receptor beta chains from one sample in a study of blood T cells in healthy people across ages. A single record per CDR3 protein comes from TCRdb applying MiXCR to the 5' RACE reads. Here the sample spans around 1,000,000 distinct CDR3 sequences, approximately 25% being singletons. A further study also used this sample, focusing on T cells of mothers and their children.

Sequenced: blood. These receptors were collected from a girl aged 2 to 10 in good health. Both conserved end residues are part of each CDR3. Each record gives: V gene, D gene, J gene, clone size, CDR3 DNA, CDR3 protein. The D gene is left open where the match is weak. The size entry is marked missing in some rows and otherwise reads once, few, many or a size class.

>TRBV12-3/TRBV12-4|TRBD1|TRBJ1-1|few
TGTGCCAGCAAAAGACAGGGGACCAACACTGAAGCTTTCTTT
CASKRQGTNTEAFF
>TRBV29-1|.|TRBJ2-5|.
TGCAGCGCGGTGGGGGGTGGGGAGACCCAGTACTTC
CSAVGGGETQYF
>TRBV27|.|TRBJ2-7|.
TGTGCCAGCAGCCCTAACAGGATCTCCTACGAGCAGTACTTC
CASSPNRISYEQYF
>TRBV7-8|.|TRBJ2-1|few
TGTGCCAGCAGCCCCCGACTACCCTACAATGAGCAGTTCTTC
CASSPRLPYNEQFF
>TRBV9|TRBD1|TRBJ2-3|few
TGTGCCAGCAGCGTAGGGGTGACAGGGAAAGATACGCAGTATTTT
CASSVGVTGKDTQYF
>TRBV12-5|.|TRBJ1-5|.
TGTGCTAGTGGTTTAGGGGGGTTGGGGTCAAGTCAGCCCCAGCATTTT
CASGLGGLGSSQPQHF
>TRBV29-1|.|TRBJ1-1|.
TGCAGCGTTGACCTAGGACAGCCCTCAGGAGCTTTCTTT
CSVDLGQPSGAFF
>TRBV4-1|TRBD1|TRBJ2-1|.
TGCGCCAGCAGCCAAGTAGGGGGCGGCCACGATGAGCAGTTCTTC
CASSQVGGGHDEQFF
>TRBV12-3/TRBV12-4|TRBD1|TRBJ2-5|.
TGTGCCAGCAGCCCAGGGACAGGCCTTCATGAAGAGACCCAGTACTTC
CASSPGTGLHEETQYF
>TRBV20-1|.|TRBJ2-7|few
TGCAGTGCTAGTCCTTCTAACACGGACTACGAGCAGTACTTC
CSASPSNTDYEQYF
>TRBV11-1|.|TRBJ1-3|.
TGTGCCAGCAGCCCTTACGCGGACACCATATATTTT
CASSPYADTIYF
>TRBV27|TRBD2|TRBJ2-5|.
TGTGCCAGCAGCCCGTTCGCTAGCGGGGGAGCACCTCAAGAGACCCAGTACTTC
CASSPFASGGAPQETQYF
>TRBV7-3|.|TRBJ2-1|few
TGTGCCAGCAGCTCCGGGACCGCCAGGGAGGATGAGCAGTTCTTC
CASSSGTAREDEQFF
>TRBV21-1|.|TRBJ2-4|few
TGTGCCAGCAGCCGTTTTAGACGGGGGTACTTC
CASSRFRRGYF
>TRBV28|.|TRBJ1-5|.
TGTGCCAGCAGTCAAACCGGGACATCTTGGTCTAGCAATCAGCCCCAGCATTTT
CASSQTGTSWSSNQPQHF
>TRBV7-2|.|TRBJ2-7|.
TGTGCCAGCAGCTTGTGGCAGGCCTACGAGCAGTACTTC
CASSLWQAYEQYF
>TRBV7-3|.|TRBJ1-2|few
TGTGCCAGCAGCTTATACGTACGCGGCGATGGCTACACCTTC
CASSLYVRGDGYTF
>TRBV29-1|.|TRBJ1-1|.
TGCAGCGTTTTGGGATTTACAATCACTGAAGCTTTCTTT
CSVLGFTITEAFF
>TRBV29-1|.|TRBJ2-7|.
TGCAGCGTTGAAAGGGGGGGGGTCCCCTACGAGCAGTACTTC
CSVERGGVPYEQYF
>TRBV7-2|.|TRBJ1-6|few
TGTGCCAGCAGCCTCGGGGGTCCCTTAGGTCCCCTCCACTTT
CASSLGGPLGPLHF
>TRBV5-1|TRBD2|TRBJ2-5|.
TGCGCCAGCACCCCTCGAGCGGGAGTTGTCGAGACCCAGTACTTC
CASTPRAGVVETQYF
>TRBV5-6|.|TRBJ1-2|.
TGTGCCAGCAGCTTCGGACCAGAATCTAACTATGGCTACACCTTC
CASSFGPESNYGYTF
>TRBV7-9|.|TRBJ1-1|.
TGTGCCAGCAGCTTTGATACGAACACTGAAGCTTTCTTT
CASSFDTNTEAFF
>TRBV5-5|.|TRBJ2-2|few
TGTGCCAGCAGCTTGTTCGGCGGTGATTACACCGGGGAGCTGTTTTTT
CASSLFGGDYTGELFF
>TRBV29-1|TRBD2|TRBJ2-1|few
TGCAGCGTTGCTGGGCTAGCGGGGAGCAATGAGCAGTTCTTC
CSVAGLAGSNEQFF
>TRBV29-1|.|TRBJ2-3|.
TGCAGCGTTGTAATTGTTGCTGGCCCCGAATCAGATACGCAGTATTTT
CSVVIVAGPESDTQYF
>TRBV29-1|.|TRBJ2-7|.
TGCAGCGTCCGGGGTGAGTCCTACGAGCAGTACTTC
CSVRGESYEQYF
>TRBV5-1|TRBD1|TRBJ2-7|few
TGCGCCAGCAGCTGGGGGACAGGGGGCGGCTACGAGCAGTACTTC
CASSWGTGGGYEQYF
>TRBV7-9|TRBD2|TRBJ2-1|many
TGTGCCAGCAGCTTCCTAGCGGACAATGAGCAGTTCTTC
CASSFLADNEQFF
>TRBV6-6|.|TRBJ1-4|.
TGTGCCAGCAGACTACAGGAAAAACTGTTTTTT
CASRLQEKLFF
>TRBV7-8|.|TRBJ1-3|few
TGTGCCAGCAGGGACCCCCCCAGAGGAAACACCATATATTTT
CASRDPPRGNTIYF
>TRBV7-8|.|TRBJ2-7|.
TGTGCCAGCAGACTCGACAGTGGGCCCTCCTACGAGCAGTACTTC
CASRLDSGPSYEQYF
>TRBV28|.|TRBJ2-4|.
TGTGCCAGCAGTTTATCTGAAATCCGGATGGGGGACATTCAGTACTTC
CASSLSEIRMGDIQYF
>TRBV6-5|.|TRBJ2-1|.
TGTGCCAGCAGTTACTCTATGGTCCATGAGCAGTTCTTC
CASSYSMVHEQFF
>TRBV7-3|.|TRBJ2-5|few
TGTGCCAGCAGCCTCCCGGACGGGGAGACCCAGTACTTC
CASSLPDGETQYF
>TRBV5-1|TRBD2|TRBJ2-3|.
TGCGCCAGCAGCGGGGGACTAGCGGGAGGAGATACGCAGTATTTT
CASSGGLAGGDTQYF
>TRBV29-1|.|TRBJ2-7|.
TGCAGCGTTGTAGGGGCTGACAACGAGCAGTACTTC
CSVVGADNEQYF